This T cell receptor (beta chain) was recovered during a study of T-cell reconstitution after alpha-beta-depleted transplantation in children. Unique molecular identifiers tagged the TCRbeta library. TCRdb reprocessed the PCR reads with MiXCR, giving one entry per CDR3 protein. The profile covers 330,000 or so distinct CDR3 sequences, with about 9.4% appearing a single time and 2% to 2.5% taken by the ten largest. This clonotype was counted only a few times. The CDR3 runs to 14 residues. Germline CDR1 reads DFQATT; CDR2 reads SNEGSKA (reference sequence). Unmatched junction bases numbered 5, after V lost 5 bases and J lost 5 bases.

This chain connects TRBV20-1 to TRBJ2-3, with 12 positions matching TRBD2. Sequences were derived from PBMCs from the stem cell graft donor, sampled from the stem cell graft. This TCR came from a human donor who donated a stem cell graft to a child with acute lymphoblastic leukemia. CDR3 amino acids: CSAHGLAGRDTQYF. The CDR3 bases are TGCAGTGCTCACGGACTAGCGGGGAGAGATACGCAGTATTTT.